This TCR beta chain emerged from a study of blood T cell repertoires in COVID-19. Germline CDR1 reads SGHTA; CDR2 reads FQGNSA. This CDR3 comprises 14 residues. V gave up 8 bases and J gave up 6 bases; unmatched junction bases: 10. Produced via immunoSEQ multiplex PCR; TCRdb's table is partial and in-frame only. The profile shows roughly 62,000 clones, roughly 92% of them singletons. This clonotype originated in a human donor in a cohort sampled during active COVID-19. Sample: peripheral blood. This chain joins TRBV7-2 and TRBJ2-3; 8 nucleotides agree with TRBD2. This chain's CDR3 is CASRRPGGPDTQYF. The CDR3 DNA reads TGTGCCAGCCGCAGACCGGGGGGGCCGGATACGCAGTATTTT. Supplemented by reference TRBV7-2 and TRBJ2-3, the full variable domain reads GAGVSQSPSNKVTEKGKDVELRCDPISGHTALYWYRQSLGQGLEFLIYFQGNSAPDKSGLPSDRFSAERTGGSVSTLTIQRTQQEDSAVYLCASRRPGGPDTQYFGPGTRLTVL.